This TCR beta chain was sequenced in a study of T cell repertoires in cytomegalovirus infection. In the study overall: Public TCR beta signatures were indicative of both CMV infection and a matching HLA type. Study results and caveats: HLA-C-restricted CMV-specific TCR beta clonotypes were dominant in the ex vivo response.

In germline, CDR1 is SQVTM, CDR2 ANQGSEA. This CDR3 region has 15 residues. V lost 3 bases and J lost 6, with 18 bases in between. Each CDR3 protein is one row after TCRdb ran MiXCR on the reads. This table holds roughly 500,000 distinct CDR3 sequences, roughly 12% found once. This clonotype was observed a few times. The antigen is not known. This TCR was recovered from a human donor in good health (CMV status not recorded). Some clones in this sample may be carry-over from other donors' samples. The chain combines TRBV29-1 with TRBJ2-1; the D is unclear. The sequencing sample was made of PBMCs. CDR3 DNA sequence: TGCAGCGTTGACCAGCCCCTGGTGGGCAGCAATGAGCAGTTCTTC. The encoded protein is CSVDQPLVGSNEQFF.